This T cell receptor (beta chain) was identified during a study of blood T cell repertoires in COVID-19. Study-level background: COVID-19 samples, acute and convalescent, were from the United States, Italy and Spain. Sample material is recorded as cDNA or gDNA derived from T cells, B-cell-depleted T cells, or PBMCs.

Original handling: Amplification with reference gene primers provided the estimates of nucleated cell counts. Sequenced by immunoSEQ multiplex PCR; TCRdb stores in-frame clones only, minus some. The V and J calls and clone size were taken over from that table, and D and trimming were inferred from the DNA. In the table there are over 150,000 clones, roughly 93% of which are singletons. This CDR3 contains 14 residues. Germline CDR1 and CDR2: MNHNY and SVGAGI (reference sequence). V dropped 7 bases and J dropped 2 bases, with 15 bases sitting between them. The rearrangement joins TRBV6-6 to TRBJ2-7; D call uncertain. Specimen: peripheral blood. The TCR originated in a man younger than 35 with acute or convalescent COVID-19. CDR3 nucleotides: TGTGCCAGCACAAACGGTGAACGGGCCTACGAGCAGTACTTC. It encodes CASTNGERAYEQYF.